A few counts support the clone carrying this T cell receptor (beta chain). Original handling: Scientists estimated how many nucleated cells there were by amplifying reference gene primers. The assay was immunoSEQ multiplex PCR, and TCRdb's table has in-frame clones only and misses some. V and J calls and clone size are copied from that table; D and trimming were computed from the DNA. This table holds 280,000 or so clones, 85% found once. The entry originates in a study of blood T cell repertoires in COVID-19. Across the study: From the United States, Italy and Spain came samples of acute and convalescent COVID-19. The analysed material was cDNA or gDNA that came from T cells, B-cell-depleted T cells, or PBMCs.

The CDR3 consists of 11 residues. V lost 7 bases and J 4 bases, leaving 5 bases between the germline ends. Per the germline V gene, CDR1 is MNHNY and CDR2 is SVGAGI (reference sequence). The chain combines TRBV6-6 with TRBJ2-1; perhaps TRBD2 as D (5 bases). Sequencing was done on a sample of peripheral blood. The TCR comes from a human donor in a cohort sampled during active COVID-19. CDR3 bases: TGTGCCAGCACGGGGTACAATGAGCAGTTCTTC. It codes for CASTGYNEQFF.